This T cell receptor beta chain came from a study of OX40 agonist ivuxolimab in advanced cancers. V was clipped by 2 bases and J by 8 bases; unmatched bases: 6. Germline CDR1 and CDR2: SGHVS and FNYEAQ. The CDR3 loop spans 14 amino acids. Libraries were prepared by immunoSEQ multiplex PCR; TCRdb keeps only in-frame clonotypes and omits some of them. Of 35,000 to 40,000 clones in the sample, 80% to 95% were seen once. This chain links TRBV7-6 with TRBJ2-1, with TRBD2 identical over 7 bases. Sequenced material: CD4+ or CD8+ T cells sorted from blood, taken in a trial of the OX40 agonist ivuxolimab. The receptor comes from an adult with an advanced solid tumor such as melanoma, head and neck, liver or kidney cancer. CDR3 region: CASSLTAGVDEQFF. The CDR3 DNA follows: TGTGCCAGCAGCTTAACGGCGGGAGTCGATGAGCAGTTCTTC.